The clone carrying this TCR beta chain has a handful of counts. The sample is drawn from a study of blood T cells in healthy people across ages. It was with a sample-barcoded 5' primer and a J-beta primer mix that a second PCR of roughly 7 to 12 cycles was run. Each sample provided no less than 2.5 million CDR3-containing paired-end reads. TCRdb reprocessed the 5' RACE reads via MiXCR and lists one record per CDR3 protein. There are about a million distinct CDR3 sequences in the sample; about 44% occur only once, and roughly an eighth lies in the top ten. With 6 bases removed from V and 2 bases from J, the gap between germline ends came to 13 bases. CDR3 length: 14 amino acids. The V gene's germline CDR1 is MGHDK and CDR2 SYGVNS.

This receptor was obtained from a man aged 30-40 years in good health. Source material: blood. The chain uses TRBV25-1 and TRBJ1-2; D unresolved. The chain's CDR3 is CASSDLLGNYGYTF. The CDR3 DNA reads TGTGCCAGCAGCGATCTCTTGGGGAACTATGGCTACACCTTC.